The 5 T cell receptor beta chains listed next were all sequenced from one sample in a study of Ad26.COV2.S vaccination and SARS-CoV-2 variants. Described treatment: 15 to 20 received Ad26.COV2.S at low or high dose, single or two shots; about five received placebo; per-sample allocation not given. Collection of samples fell on day 63 after the first vaccine or placebo injection. TCRdb keeps only in-frame clones here, not all; method: immunoSEQ multiplex PCR. The repertoire holds around 340,000 clones, with roughly 90% as singletons. This specimen consisted of peripheral blood, obtained in a trial of Ad26.COV2.S vaccine versus placebo. The origin of the receptors is a person aged 18-65 years who received the Ad26.COV2.S COVID-19 vaccine or a placebo.

V usage is TRBV19 and J usage is TRBJ2-2, with TRBD1 identical over 7 bases. V lost 6 bases, J lost 2 bases, and 3 bases stayed unmatched. CDR1 LNHDA and CDR2 SQIVND come from the germline V gene (reference sequence). CDR3 length: 14 amino acids. Here the CDR3 DNA reads TGTGCCAGTAGGGGACAGCGTAACACCGGGGAGCTGTTTTTT. Translation: CASRGQRNTGELFF. The variable domain in full, completed from reference TRBV19 and TRBJ2-2, reads DGGITQSPKYLFRKEGQNVTLSCEQNLNHDAMYWYRQDPGQGLRLIYYSQIVNDFQKGDIAEGYSVSREKKESFPLTVTSAQKNPTAFYLCASRGQRNTGELFFGEGSRLTVL.

The gene calls are TRBV6-6 and TRBJ1-2; maybe TRBD1 (5 bases). V shed 2 bases and J shed 6 bases, with 13 bases lying between them. CDR3 size: 14 residues. Germline values: CDR1 MNHNY, CDR2 SVGAGI (reference sequence). In DNA form, the CDR3 reads TGTGCCAGCAGTTACGCGTTGGGGGGGAATGGCTACACCTTC. This gives the protein CASSYALGGNGYTF.

The genes are TRBV5-1 and TRBJ2-7; 7 bases match TRBD1. Per the germline V gene, CDR1 is SGHRS and CDR2 is YFSETQ. The V gene end was trimmed by 7 bases and the J gene end by 3 bases; junction bases not matched to a gene: 1. The CDR3 is 11 amino acids. The CDR3 protein is CASRDSYEQYF. In DNA form, the CDR3 reads TGCGCCAGCCGGGACAGCTACGAGCAGTACTTC.

This chain links TRBV2 with TRBJ2-4, with D uncertain. Germline loops: CDR1 SNHLY, CDR2 FYNNEI. There are 17 residues in the CDR3. V lost 3 bases and J lost 0, with 15 bases in between. DNA of the CDR3: TGTGCCAGCAGTGAGGGTCTGGCAGTTCTAGCCAAAAACATTCAGTACTTC. As protein: CASSEGLAVLAKNIQYF.

This chain connects TRBV28 to TRBJ1-2; TRBD1 might be the D (6 bases). The CDR3 runs 15 residues. Trimming took off 2 bases at V and 4 bases at J, with 14 bases between the two ends. CDR1 is MDHEN, CDR2 SYDVKM, per germline. The CDR3 bases are TGTGCCAGCAGTTTAGGGGGCAGGGAACGCTATGGCTACACCTTC. This sequence encodes CASSLGGRERYGYTF.